The T cell receptor beta chain described here comes from a study of cytomegalovirus exposure and HLA in healthy donors. Study-level results: Many donors shared some public TCRs, even though most TCR sequences were rare. The classifier reportedly diagnosed cytomegalovirus status with high sensitivity and specificity. The study designated 164 TCR beta chains cytomegalovirus-associated.

The CDR3 has 15 amino acids. Unmatched junction bases numbered 5, after V lost 0 bases and J lost 5 bases. The V gene's germline CDR1 is MRHNA and CDR2 SNTAGT. Notes on this clone: Its antigen is not known.

Here immunoSEQ multiplex PCR was the method, and the copy in TCRdb shows in-frame clones only, minus some. The sample includes more than 60,000 clones, 96% of them seen just once. The chain has TRBV6-4 and TRBJ2-5, with 8 bases identical to TRBD1. The source of this sequence is a woman between 18 and 29 years old in good health and CMV-seropositive. Sequenced material: PBMCs. The CDR3 bases are TGTGCCAGCAGTGACTCGACAGGGGATGGGGAGACCCAGTACTTC. Its translation: CASSDSTGDGETQYF.